These 5 T cell receptor beta chains were all obtained from the same sample, sequenced in a study of regulatory T cells in long-lasting Graves disease. To make TCR beta libraries, researchers used iRepertoire HTBI primers and Arm-PCR of CDR3 regions. In TCRdb, the multiplex PCR reads were re-called with MiXCR into one record per CDR3 protein. Of 560,000 or so distinct CDR3 sequences listed, about 16% are singletons. Time point of the sample: newly diagnosed GD, antithyroid drugs for less than 3 months. Extracted RNA from PBMCs served as the source of the TCR library. These data also featured in a second study, about T cells in Graves' hyperthyroidism and ophthalmopathy.

The source was peripheral blood mononuclear cells (PBMCs), collected at new diagnosis, from a patient treated with antithyroid drugs. The receptors shown here come from a young man with Graves disease.

The table lists this clonotype with many counts. The rearrangement joins TRBV7-9 to TRBJ2-2; D uncertain. The CDR3 runs 15 residues. In germline, CDR1 is SEHNR, CDR2 FQNEAQ (reference sequence). The V end was cut by 2 bases, the J end by 0 bases, with 7 bases between. CDR3 region: CASSLSSANTGELFF. Here the CDR3 DNA reads TGTGCCAGCAGCTTATCCTCCGCGAACACCGGGGAGCTGTTTTTT. Combining the CDR3 with reference TRBV7-9 and TRBJ2-2 gives the whole variable domain DTGVSQNPRHKITKRGQNVTFRCDPISEHNRLYWYRQTLGQGPEFLTYFQNEAQLEKSRLLSDRFSAERPKGSFSTLEIQRTEQGDSAMYLCASSLSSANTGELFFGEGSRLTVL.

This clonotype was seen a few times. The J gene is TRBJ2-6, the V gene TRBV30; TRBD1 matches 7 bases. Germline CDR1 is GTSNPN and CDR2 is SVGIG (reference sequence). The CDR3 is 15 residues long. The ends lost 0 bases at V and 3 bases at J; junction bases unmatched: 2. CDR3 sequence reads: CAWSVTGVGANVLTF. CDR3 coding DNA: TGTGCCTGGAGTGTTACAGGGGTTGGGGCCAACGTCCTGACTTTC.

Ten or more counts support this clonotype. This chain links TRBV19 with TRBJ2-7, with 9 bases aligning to TRBD1. CDR3 size: 14 residues. The V and J ends lost 7 bases and 5 bases, in that order; junction bases with no gene match: 9. Germline V gene lookup returns CDR1 LNHDA and CDR2 SQIVND (reference sequence). In DNA, the CDR3 is TGTGCCAGTATCCTCAGGGACAGGGTCGACGAGCAGTACTTC. Translated, it gives CASILRDRVDEQYF.

This sequence joins TRBV7-9 and TRBJ1-5; D is perhaps TRBD1 (6 bases). The V end was cut by 5 bases, the J end by 4 bases, with 18 bases between. CDR1 is SEHNR, CDR2 FQNEAQ, per germline (reference sequence). There are 16 residues in the CDR3. The chain's CDR3 is CASSLGGRGQNQPQHF. CDR3 coding DNA: TGTGCCAGCAGCCTAGGGGGGCGAGGACAAAATCAGCCCCAGCATTTT.

The sample holds a few counts of this clonotype. The chain is built from TRBV12-3 or TRBV12-4 and TRBJ1-4, with a possible D match to TRBD1 (5 bases). The CDR3 loop spans 15 amino acids. V was cut by 8 bases and J by 0 bases, with 13 bases left in between. The CDR3 DNA is TGTGCCAGCCCGGGACCCCGGGCAACTAATGAAAAACTGTTTTTT. It specifies CASPGPRATNEKLFF.